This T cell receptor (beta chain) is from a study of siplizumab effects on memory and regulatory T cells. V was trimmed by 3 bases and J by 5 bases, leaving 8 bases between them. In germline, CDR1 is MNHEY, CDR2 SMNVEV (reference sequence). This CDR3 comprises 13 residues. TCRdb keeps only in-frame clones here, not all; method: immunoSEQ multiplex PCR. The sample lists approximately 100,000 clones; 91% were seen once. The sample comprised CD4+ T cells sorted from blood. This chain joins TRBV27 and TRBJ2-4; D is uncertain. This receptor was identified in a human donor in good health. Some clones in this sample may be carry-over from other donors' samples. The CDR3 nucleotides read TGTGCCAGCAGTTTTGGTCCCCAAAACATTCAGTACTTC. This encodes CASSFGPQNIQYF.